The rows below give T cell receptor beta chains drawn from one sample of a study of blood T cell repertoires in COVID-19. The assay was immunoSEQ multiplex PCR, and TCRdb's table has in-frame clones only and misses some. The table lists tens of thousands of clones, around 90% of them singletons. Sequenced: peripheral blood. These receptors came from a male donor with acute or convalescent COVID-19. CDR3s include the opening cysteine and the closing phenylalanine or tryptophan. A D gene is named only where the DNA matches it firmly. Clone size is shown for a subset of rows, as once, few, many or a class of expanded clone.

cdr3_aa,cdr3_nt,clone_size,d_call,j_call,v_call
CSASRSGGAEPQHF,TGCAGTGCTAGTCGGTCAGGGGGCGCCGAGCCCCAGCATTTT,-,TRBD1,TRBJ1-5,TRBV20-1
CASSEVGWGREAFF,TGTGCCAGCAGTGAGGTCGGGTGGGGGCGAGAAGCTTTCTTT,-,-,TRBJ1-1,TRBV6-4
CASSRQKSYEQYF,TGTGCCAGCAGTCGACAGAAGTCCTACGAGCAGTACTTC,few,-,TRBJ2-7,TRBV6-5
CASSSRDRDNQPQHF,TGTGCCAGCAGCTCCCGGGACAGGGATAATCAGCCCCAGCATTTT,-,TRBD1,TRBJ1-5,TRBV13
CASSDEADTQYF,TGTGCCAGCAGTGACGAGGCAGATACGCAGTATTTT,-,-,TRBJ2-3,TRBV6-1
CASSRLAGVFSYEQYF,TGTGCCAGCTCAAGACTAGCGGGGGTTTTCTCCTACGAGCAGTACTTC,-,TRBD2,TRBJ2-7,TRBV18
CASSPRAGVHNEQFF,TGTGCCAGCTCACCGCGAGCGGGGGTACACAATGAGCAGTTCTTC,-,TRBD2,TRBJ2-1,TRBV18
CASSSSGQEDYGYTF,TGCGCCAGCAGCTCGAGCGGACAGGAGGACTATGGCTACACCTTC,few,TRBD1,TRBJ1-2,TRBV5-1
CASSVGTSVYNEQFF,TGTGCCAGCAGCGTCGGGACTAGCGTCTACAATGAGCAGTTCTTC,-,TRBD2,TRBJ2-1,TRBV5-4
CASSQGRGNTIYF,TGTGCCAGCAGCCAGGGGAGGGGAAACACCATATATTTT,-,-,TRBJ1-3,TRBV3-1/TRBV3-2
CSVIRDSGNEQFF,TGCAGCGTAATACGGGACTCAGGCAATGAGCAGTTCTTC,few,-,TRBJ2-1,TRBV29-1
CASSEDRVYEQYF,TGTGCCAGCAGTGAAGATCGGGTCTACGAGCAGTACTTC,-,-,TRBJ2-7,TRBV6-1
CSGSQGANEKLFF,TGCAGCGGATCACAGGGGGCTAATGAAAAACTGTTTTTT,-,TRBD1,TRBJ1-4,TRBV29-1
CASSQEHNSNQPQHF,TGTGCCAGCAGCCAAGAGCACAATAGCAATCAGCCCCAGCATTTT,few,-,TRBJ1-5,TRBV4-2
CASSRQAGYQPQHF,TGTGCCAGCAGTAGACAGGCCGGTTATCAGCCCCAGCATTTT,-,-,TRBJ1-5,TRBV6-5
CSVEGRRQGSYEQYF,TGCAGCGTTGAAGGGCGGCGACAGGGCTCCTACGAGCAGTACTTC,-,TRBD1,TRBJ2-7,TRBV29-1
CASSLLRGGRAGELFF,TGTGCCAGCAGCTTACTACGTGGAGGGAGGGCCGGGGAGCTGTTTTTT,-,TRBD2,TRBJ2-2,TRBV7-2
CASSVAGSMGTGELFF,TGTGCCAGCAGCGTAGCCGGGTCCATGGGCACCGGGGAGCTGTTTTTT,-,-,TRBJ2-2,TRBV9
CAISVSANTGELFF,TGTGCCATCAGTGTCAGCGCGAACACCGGGGAGCTGTTTTTT,-,-,TRBJ2-2,TRBV10-3
CASSTARTGFGSYEQYF,TGTGCCAGCAGCACAGCCCGGACAGGCTTTGGCTCCTACGAGCAGTACTTC,-,TRBD1,TRBJ2-7,TRBV16
CSVEPGRNEQYF,TGCAGCGTCGAACCGGGTCGGAACGAGCAGTACTTC,-,-,TRBJ2-7,TRBV29-1
CASSRDSDMNTEAFF,TGTGCCAGCAGCCGCGACAGCGACATGAACACTGAAGCTTTCTTT,-,-,TRBJ1-1,TRBV3-1/TRBV3-2
CASSPRDRENTIYF,TGTGCCAGCAGCCCACGGGACAGAGAAAACACCATATATTTT,-,TRBD1,TRBJ1-3,TRBV4-2
CASSYSSGSGTNTGELFF,TGTGCCAGCAGTTACTCATCGGGTTCGGGAACAAACACCGGGGAGCTGTTTTTT,-,-,TRBJ2-2,TRBV6-2/TRBV6-3
CASSLRRGPQETQYF,TGTGCCAGCAGCTTGAGGCGGGGCCCCCAAGAGACCCAGTACTTC,-,-,TRBJ2-5,TRBV6-5
CSVASTPGGSYEQYF,TGCAGCGTGGCCTCGACCCCGGGGGGTTCCTACGAGCAGTACTTC,-,TRBD2,TRBJ2-7,TRBV29-1
CASSFDTYEQYF,TGTGCCAGCAGCTTTGACACGTACGAGCAGTACTTC,-,-,TRBJ2-7,TRBV11-2
CASSPKAAGNSNQPQHF,TGTGCCAGCTCACCAAAGGCCGCAGGGAATAGCAATCAGCCCCAGCATTTT,-,-,TRBJ1-5,TRBV18
CASSLSGLAGEYNEQFF,TGTGCCAGCAGCTTAAGCGGACTAGCGGGGGAGTACAATGAGCAGTTCTTC,-,TRBD2,TRBJ2-1,TRBV7-3